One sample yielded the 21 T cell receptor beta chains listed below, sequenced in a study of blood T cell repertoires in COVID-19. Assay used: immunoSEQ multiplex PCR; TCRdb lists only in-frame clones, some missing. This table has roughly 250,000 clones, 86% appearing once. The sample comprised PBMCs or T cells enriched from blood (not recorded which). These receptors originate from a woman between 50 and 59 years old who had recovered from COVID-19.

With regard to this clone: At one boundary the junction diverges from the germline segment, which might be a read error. The DNA of the CDR3 is TGTGCTAGCAGCTCCCTGGACAGCACTGAAGCTTTCTTT. Translated: CASSSLDSTEAFF. The chain uses TRBV7-7 and TRBJ1-1, with D possibly matching TRBD1 (6 bases). Per the germline V gene, CDR1 is SSHAT and CDR2 is FNYEAQ (reference sequence). This CDR3 has 13 residues.

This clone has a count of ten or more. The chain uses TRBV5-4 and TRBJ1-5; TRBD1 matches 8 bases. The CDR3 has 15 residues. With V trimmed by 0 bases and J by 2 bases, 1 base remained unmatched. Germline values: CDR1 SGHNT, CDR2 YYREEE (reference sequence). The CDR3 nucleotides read TGTGCCAGCAGCTTGGGGGGACAGGGCAATCAGCCCCAGCATTTT. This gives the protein CASSLGGQGNQPQHF. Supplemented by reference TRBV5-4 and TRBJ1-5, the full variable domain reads ETGVTQSPTHLIKTRGQQVTLRCSSQSGHNTVSWYQQALGQGPQFIFQYYREEENGRGNFPPRFSGLQFPNYSSELNVNALELDDSALYLCASSLGGQGNQPQHFGDGTRLSIL.

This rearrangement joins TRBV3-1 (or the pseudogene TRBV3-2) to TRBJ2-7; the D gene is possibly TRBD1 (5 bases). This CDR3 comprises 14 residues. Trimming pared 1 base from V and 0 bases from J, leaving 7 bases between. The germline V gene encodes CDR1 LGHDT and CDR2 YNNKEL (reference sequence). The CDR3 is CASSQGGYSYEQYF. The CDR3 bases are TGTGCCAGCAGCCAAGGGGGCTACTCCTACGAGCAGTACTTC.

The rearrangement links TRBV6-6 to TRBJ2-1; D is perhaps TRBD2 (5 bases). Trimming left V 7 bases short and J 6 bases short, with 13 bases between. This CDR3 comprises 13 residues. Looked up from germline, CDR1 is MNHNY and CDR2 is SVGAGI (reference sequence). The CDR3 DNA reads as TGTGCCAGCACAAAGCTAGAGGGCAATGAGCAGTTCTTC. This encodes CASTKLEGNEQFF.

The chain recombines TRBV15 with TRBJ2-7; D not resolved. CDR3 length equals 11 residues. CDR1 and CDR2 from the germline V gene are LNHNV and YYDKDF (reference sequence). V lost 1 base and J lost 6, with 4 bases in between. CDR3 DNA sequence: TGTGCCACCAGCAGAGCTCGCGAGCAGTACTTC. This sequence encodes CATSRAREQYF. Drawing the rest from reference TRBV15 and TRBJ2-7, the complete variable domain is DAMVIQNPRYQVTQFGKPVTLSCSQTLNHNVMYWYQQKSSQAPKLLFHYYDKDFNNEADTPDNFQSRRPNTSFCFLDIRSPGLGDTAMYLCATSRAREQYFGPGTRLTVT.

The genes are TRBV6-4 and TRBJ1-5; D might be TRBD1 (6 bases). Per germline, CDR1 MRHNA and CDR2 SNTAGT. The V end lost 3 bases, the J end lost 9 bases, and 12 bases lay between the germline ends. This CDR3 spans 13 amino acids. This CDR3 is CASSELQGGPQHF. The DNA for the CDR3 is TGTGCCAGCAGTGAACTACAGGGTGGGCCCCAGCATTTT.

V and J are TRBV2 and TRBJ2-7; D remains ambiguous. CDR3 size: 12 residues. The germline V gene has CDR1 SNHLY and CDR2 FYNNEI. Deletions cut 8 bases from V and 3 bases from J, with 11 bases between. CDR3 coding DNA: TGTGCCAGCCGTGGCGGTCGCTACGAGCAGTACTTC. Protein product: CASRGGRYEQYF.

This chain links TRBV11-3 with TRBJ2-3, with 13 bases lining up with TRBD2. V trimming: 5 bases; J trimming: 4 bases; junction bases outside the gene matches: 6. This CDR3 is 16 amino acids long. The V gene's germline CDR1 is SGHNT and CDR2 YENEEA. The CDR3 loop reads CASSLGTSGAPDTQYF. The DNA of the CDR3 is TGTGCCAGCAGCCTCGGGACTAGCGGGGCCCCAGATACGCAGTATTTT.

The CDR3 reads CASSLGTDGELFF. The CDR3, as DNA: TGCGCCAGCAGCTTGGGGACAGACGGGGAGCTGTTTTTT. The chain couples TRBV5-1 to TRBJ2-2, with TRBD1 as a possible D gene (6 bases). Trimming stripped 0 bases from V and 7 bases from J, with 7 bases between. The CDR3 runs to 13 residues. Germline values: CDR1 SGHRS, CDR2 YFSETQ.

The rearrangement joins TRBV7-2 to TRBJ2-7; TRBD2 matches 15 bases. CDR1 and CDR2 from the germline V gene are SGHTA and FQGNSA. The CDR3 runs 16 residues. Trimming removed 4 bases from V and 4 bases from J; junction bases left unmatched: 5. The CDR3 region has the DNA TGTGCCAGCAGCTCGGACGGGACTAGCGGGGGGTACGAGCAGTACTTC. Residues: CASSSDGTSGGYEQYF.

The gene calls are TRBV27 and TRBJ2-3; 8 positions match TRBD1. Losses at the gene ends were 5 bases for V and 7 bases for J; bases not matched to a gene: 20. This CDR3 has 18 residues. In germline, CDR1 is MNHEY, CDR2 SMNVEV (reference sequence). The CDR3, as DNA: TGTGCCAGCAGTCCTCGCTTGACAGGGGTCACCCTCCCAAATACGCAGTATTTT. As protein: CASSPRLTGVTLPNTQYF.

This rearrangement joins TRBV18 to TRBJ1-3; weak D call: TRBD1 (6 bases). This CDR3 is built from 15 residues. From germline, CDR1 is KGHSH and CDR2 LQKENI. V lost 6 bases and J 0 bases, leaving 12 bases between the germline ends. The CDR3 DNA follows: TGTGCCAGCTCGCACCGACAGGACTCTGGAAACACCATATATTTT. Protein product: CASSHRQDSGNTIYF.

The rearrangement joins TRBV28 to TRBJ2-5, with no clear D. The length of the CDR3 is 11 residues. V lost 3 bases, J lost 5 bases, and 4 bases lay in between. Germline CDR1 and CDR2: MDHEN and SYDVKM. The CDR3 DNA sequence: TGTGCCAGCAGTTTTCATGAGACCCAGTACTTC. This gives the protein CASSFHETQYF. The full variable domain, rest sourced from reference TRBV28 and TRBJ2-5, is DVKVTQSSRYLVKRTGEKVFLECVQDMDHENMFWYRQDPGLGLRLIYFSYDVKMKEKGDIPEGYSVSREKKERFSLILESASTNQTSMYLCASSFHETQYFGPGTRLLVL.

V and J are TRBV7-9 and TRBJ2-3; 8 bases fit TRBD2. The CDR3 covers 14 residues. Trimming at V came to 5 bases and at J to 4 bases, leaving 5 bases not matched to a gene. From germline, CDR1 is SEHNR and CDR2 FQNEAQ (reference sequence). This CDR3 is CASSRGLAPDTQYF. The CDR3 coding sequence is TGTGCCAGCAGCCGTGGACTAGCCCCAGATACGCAGTATTTT.

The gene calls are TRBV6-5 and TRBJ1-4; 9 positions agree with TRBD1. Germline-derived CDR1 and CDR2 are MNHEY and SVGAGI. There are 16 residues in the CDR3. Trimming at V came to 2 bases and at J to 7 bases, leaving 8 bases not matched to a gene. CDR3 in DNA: TGTGCCAGCAGTTACGACCCACAGGGGGCGGTTGAAAAACTGTTTTTT. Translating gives CASSYDPQGAVEKLFF.

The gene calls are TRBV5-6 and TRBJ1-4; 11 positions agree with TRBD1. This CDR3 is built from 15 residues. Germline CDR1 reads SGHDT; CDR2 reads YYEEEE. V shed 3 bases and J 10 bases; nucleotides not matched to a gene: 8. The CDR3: CASSSPGTGGRKLFF. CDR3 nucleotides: TGTGCCAGCAGCTCCCCCGGGACAGGGGGGCGAAAACTGTTTTTT.

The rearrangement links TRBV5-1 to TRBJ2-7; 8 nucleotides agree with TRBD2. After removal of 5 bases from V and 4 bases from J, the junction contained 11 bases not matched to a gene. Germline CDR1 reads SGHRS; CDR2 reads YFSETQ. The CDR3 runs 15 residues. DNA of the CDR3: TGCGCCAGCAGATTCGAAACGGGAGGGCCTTACGAGCAGTACTTC. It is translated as CASRFETGGPYEQYF.

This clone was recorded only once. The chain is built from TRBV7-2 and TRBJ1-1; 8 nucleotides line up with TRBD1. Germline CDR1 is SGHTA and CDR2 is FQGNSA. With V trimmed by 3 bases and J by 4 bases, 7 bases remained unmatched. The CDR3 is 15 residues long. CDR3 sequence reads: CASSFSTGGITEAFF. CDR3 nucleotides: TGTGCCAGCAGCTTTTCTACAGGGGGGATCACTGAAGCTTTCTTT.

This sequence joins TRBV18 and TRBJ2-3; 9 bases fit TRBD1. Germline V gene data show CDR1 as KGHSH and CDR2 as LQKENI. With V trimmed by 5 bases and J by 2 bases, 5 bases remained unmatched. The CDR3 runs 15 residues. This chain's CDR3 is CASSTWTGDTDTQYF. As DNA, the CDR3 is TGTGCCAGCTCAACCTGGACAGGGGACACAGATACGCAGTATTTT.

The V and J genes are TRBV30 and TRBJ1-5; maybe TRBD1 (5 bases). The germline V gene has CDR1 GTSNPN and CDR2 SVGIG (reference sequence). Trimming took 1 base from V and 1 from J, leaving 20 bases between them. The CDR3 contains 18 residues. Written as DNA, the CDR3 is TGTGCCTGGAGTGATGGGGCCTTTGGTATCGCGAGCAATCAGCCCCAGCATTTT. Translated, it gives CAWSDGAFGIASNQPQHF.

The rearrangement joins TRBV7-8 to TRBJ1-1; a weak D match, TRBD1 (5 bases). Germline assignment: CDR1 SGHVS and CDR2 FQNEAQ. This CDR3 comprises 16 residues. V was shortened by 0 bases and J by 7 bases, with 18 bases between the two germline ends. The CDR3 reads CASSLANRGVAVEAFF. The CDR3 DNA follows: TGTGCCAGCAGCTTAGCCAACCGGGGGGTAGCGGTTGAAGCTTTCTTT.